This T cell receptor beta chain was found in a study of T cell responses to AZD1222 COVID-19 vaccine (TCRdb year 2021). Study-level background: Because spike-specific TCR depth and breadth did not differ between the two schedules, AZD1222 recipients who got a second dose at roughly 4 weeks were pooled with those who got a second dose at roughly 12 weeks. Trial participants were enrolled by age into subgroups of 18-55, 56-69 and 70-plus years, and about 150, 27 and 61 TCR-sequenced participants, respectively, were included in these subgroups. A total of about 230 trial participants underwent TCR sequencing, of whom some 210 received two doses of AZD1222 and some 26 received two doses of the MenACWY control vaccine.

CDR1 MDHEN and CDR2 SYDVKM were looked up in the germline V gene. The CDR3 runs 13 residues from the cysteine to the phenylalanine. The DNA shown is the 39-base CDR3, in frame from base 1. V and J are truncated by 2 bases and 1 base respectively, leaving an intervening sequence of 5 bases. The time point label on this specimen signifies: baseline before first vaccination. Vaccinee samples came from UK trials COV001 and COV002, including a single-blind randomized controlled phase 2/3 trial of AZD1222 (ChAdOx1 nCoV-19) in healthy adults. For TCRbeta chain sequencing, PBMC samples were collected from trial participants at day 0 and at day 28 after the second dose. Comment on this clone: This receptor's antigen is unknown. Base qualities are missing; no much larger clone stands one base away.

General study outcomes and caveats: After two AZD1222 doses, spike-specific TCR breadth and depth were significantly higher than at day 0 and than in MenACWY recipients. No day 14 peak-response samples were available, so repertoires were characterized only after the peak T cell response. Conclusions about previously exposed vaccinees were limited because only six AZD1222 recipients were SARS-CoV-2 seropositive at baseline. The vaccine-associated CD4 TCRs covered the entire spike protein, and the dominant responses fell in regions 160-218 and 743-854. Nearly half of unique spike-specific TCRs reportedly recognized epitopes outside regions mutated in the B.1.351 and B.1.1.7 variants. In the small 56-69-year group, the increase in depth fell short of significance, most likely because of low power. Participants were mostly white British and included more females than males, and it was suggested by the authors that clonal diversity may have been underestimated.

The CDR3 regions of human TCRbeta chains were analyzed by immunosequencing. The source study handled its data this way. TCRs in the repertoires were matched against a reference library of SARS-CoV-2-specific TCRs that had been generated with the MIRA antigen-specificity platform. Breadth was defined as the fraction of unique TCRs that were SARS-CoV-2-associated. Depth was defined as the fraction of total T cells that were SARS-CoV-2-associated. Using the MIRA data, each spike-specific TCR was assigned both to the spike region to which the TCR was reactive and to a CD4 or CD8 class. Log10-transformed breadth and depth values were compared by one-way ANOVA with Sidak's multiple comparisons tests. TCRdb took this table from immuneACCESS and kept in-frame rearrangements with V and J called. Such tables lack part of the clones; where checked against another copy, unresolved V genes explain under half of the gap, and the rest is unexplained. For V, J and clone size, that table is used; D and trimming come from the DNA. Across this sample there are roughly 100,000 clones, with 80% to 90% seen only once. The top ten clonotypes cover 20% of the sample.

The sequence joins TRBV28 to TRBJ1-1, with no confident D gene call. The specimen was peripheral blood, collected on day 0 of AZD1222 vaccination. The clonotype comes from an adult in good health. The base sequence is TGTGCCAGCAGTTTACCAGGGAACACTGAAGCTTTCTTT. Translated, it reads CASSLPGNTEAFF.